This entry describes one TCR beta chain. Which antigen it targets is not known. Nothing much larger sits one base from this clone, and base qualities are not available. Libraries came from the immunoSEQ multiplex PCR assay. The multiplex PCR relied on a mix of 60 forward primers for TCR Vbeta segments and 13 reverse primers for TCR Jbeta segments. Amplification of the CDR3 region of rearranged TCR beta genes was performed with a multiplex PCR assay on genomic DNA. On the Illumina HiSeq System, the amplified TCR beta libraries were sequenced as 87-base-pair reads. The source study handled its data this way. A later analysis counted about 80 million unique TCR beta chains across the 640 or so repertoires, and about 10 million of these chains were shared by at least two donors. To remove PCR and sequencing errors, raw reads were error-corrected and collapsed into unique sequences using a nearest-neighbor algorithm that merged closely related sequences. To assign V, D and J gene segments, CDR3 sequences were aligned to IMGT reference sequences. For a sequence to be retained, a match of at least six nucleotides to both a V gene segment and a J gene segment was required. A rearrangement counted as productive if the CDR3 had no stop codons and remained in frame with V and J, and every other rearrangement counted as non-productive. Following IMGT convention, CDR3 was defined as the stretch from the second conserved V-encoded cysteine to the conserved J-encoded phenylalanine. The earlier analysis of about 620 of the donors excluded sequences that lacked an unambiguous match to a single V gene segment. An earlier analysis of fewer than 650 of the donors classified V segments as functional when productive rearrangements were above 56.7% and as segregating when the standard deviation between donors was above 5%. A statistical classification framework was developed to diagnose cytomegalovirus status using the catalog of TCR beta chain sequences. In a later analysis, TCR nucleotide sequences were compared against IMGT/GENE-DB human TR gene sequences so that V and J genes could be assigned. In a later analysis, CDR3 sequences and most-parsimonious VDJ recombination scenarios were assigned using the TCRdist pipeline. In a later analysis, each TCR beta chain was defined by its CDR3 amino acid sequence together with its V-gene family, and reads lacking a unique V-gene family were excluded. As a way to deal with suspected cross-contamination and a sequencing artifact, a later analysis dropped more than 500 nucleotide sequences that were highly shared and had low generation probability. In a later analysis, a clonal expansion index was calculated for each public chain from normalized within-repertoire ranks of inferred template counts. In a later analysis, generation probabilities were computed with a VDJ recombination model fitted to out-of-frame rearrangements, and the resulting probabilities were checked against IGoR. A later analysis scored TCR-TCR, TCR-HLA and TCR-CMV co-occurrence with hypergeometric tests, applying a repertoire-size bias correction to TCR pairs. A later analysis estimated false discovery rates by permuting HLA or CMV assignments 20 times. In a later analysis, co-occurring TCRs were grouped using DBSCAN, with TCRdist sequence similarity added in when clustering inside HLA-allele-positive subsets. For co-occurrence clustering, repertoires with fewer than 30,000 or more than 120,000 public chains were excluded, along with four to six repertoires with anomalous nucleotide sharing. TCRdb took this table from immuneACCESS and kept in-frame rearrangements with V and J called. Such tables lack part of the clones; where checked against another copy, unresolved V genes explain under half of the gap, and the rest is unexplained. The V and J calls and the clone size are those of that table, but D and trimming were determined from the DNA. This sample comprises about 160,000 clones, about 71% of them detected only once. The ten largest clones add up to over 2.5% of the sample.

The entry originates in a study of cytomegalovirus exposure and HLA in healthy donors (dated by TCRdb to 2016 to 2017). At the level of the whole study: According to an earlier analysis of a few hundred of the donors, 150 million to 200 million T cells yielded 117 million unique TCR beta sequences and less than 300 Gb of sequence data. An early release covering about 600 HLA-typed donors comprised about 300 gigabases of sequencing data and 65 million to 100 million unique TCR sequences. Of the roughly 410 genotyped donors, 65% to 90% were placed in the genetic ancestry cluster associated with self-reported Caucasian donors. The study aimed to test whether cataloging public T cell receptors could reveal signatures of past pathogen exposure. The study used immunosequencing to profile the T cell repertoires of around 600 subjects and linked those repertoires to cytomegalovirus serostatus. Along with the 666-subject first cohort, a separate validation cohort of over a hundred different subjects was used. The study combined high-throughput TCR immunosequencing, statistical association of individual TCRs with disease status, and machine learning to predict cytomegalovirus infection status. A later analysis re-examined previously published TCR beta repertoires from about 670 donors and added high-resolution HLA genotyping to investigate patterns of TCR occurrence. Rather than drawing on any new phenotypic data, the later analysis identified candidate immune exposures from TCR beta sequences and the way those sequences occurred across donors. In an earlier analysis of 587 of the donors, high-throughput TCR beta sequencing was used to judge whether each TCR beta V gene segment behaved as functional or pseudogenic. Donor age, sex, ethnicity and CMV serostatus were compiled alongside the repertoire data. In a later genetic analysis, genome-wide SNP genotypes for about 55% of the roughly 670 donors were used, and that subset was treated as a discovery cohort. Every discovery cohort repertoire had been produced on one sequencing platform. Both class I and class II loci were covered by HLA typing, at four-digit resolution. Typing coverage differed by locus: A, B, C, DRB1 and DQB1 were typed in about 620-640 donors, DQA1 in 522, DPA1 in approximately 600, and DPB1 in approximately 450. A handful of DR-DQ haplotypes were handled as single units for association and clustering because linkage in the cohort was strong. Among roughly 400 genotyped donors of the cohort, an average of around 250,000 unique TCR beta nucleotide sequences was sequenced per donor, of which 15% to 20% were non-productive. The research as a whole found: Because HLA typing was missing for some donors at each locus, association tests included only the typed subset. Specific HLA alleles were associated with 18,000 or so TCR beta sequences at a false discovery rate of 0.05 in a later analysis. In an earlier analysis of a few hundred of the donors, most TCR beta V segments were observed in productive rearrangements about 90% or about 30% of the time, broadly matching IMGT annotations. Strong co-occurrence of HLA alleles, especially DR and DQ, made assigning TCR associations to individual alleles difficult. A later analysis found that HLA-associated TCR beta chains were more clonally expanded and had lower generation probabilities than equally common non-associated chains. According to a later analysis, TCR association rates differed among HLA loci, with DRB1 alleles showing the most associated TCRs and HLA-C alleles showing the fewest. In both the original and validation cohorts, the classifier was reported to diagnose cytomegalovirus status with high specificity and sensitivity. The sequencing pipeline was judged likely to have produced a cluster of highly shared sequence variants as a technical artifact. The earlier analysis of nearly 600 of the donors excluded some 15 rarely observed V segments, including chromosome 9 orphons, because counts were too low. Correlated functional status among segregating V segments might be attributable to linkage disequilibrium, but an unknown experimental factor could not be ruled out. The 87-base-pair reads could not distinguish some IMGT-functional V segments, including TRBV6-2 and TRBV6-3, so those segments were excluded. For the cohort, immune exposure information was limited to CMV serostatus. While some public TCRs were present in many individuals, most TCR sequences turned up only very rarely across donors. Several of the top co-occurrence clusters appeared to be linked to parvovirus B19, influenza, CMV and Epstein-Barr virus, according to a later analysis. According to the authors, the approach could potentially be generalized to other disease states and immunological phenotypes. Roughly uniform sequencing depth across donors was assumed in presence/absence analyses, although this assumption may not hold. A few of the identified cytomegalovirus-associated TCR beta chains were confirmed in vitro to be specific for cytomegalovirus antigens. According to a later analysis, most CMV-associated TCR beta chains appeared to be HLA-restricted, and the HLA associations seemed to be driven largely by CMV exposure. A further reported finding was that TCR beta sequences accurately predicted the HLA-A and HLA-B alleles for most subjects in the first cohort. An association between a missense DCLRE1C variant and V-gene and J-gene trimming of TCR beta chains was found in a later genetic analysis and replicated in an independent cohort. In a later genetic analysis, fewer N-insertions in productive TCRs were reported among donors in an Asian-associated ancestry cluster than the roughly 640-donor mean. A total of 150 to 200 TCR beta chains were listed by the study as associated with cytomegalovirus. In this cohort, only TCR beta chains were sequenced, and detectable features were limited by the absence of alpha or paired-chain data.

The cohort was made up of about 610 healthy bone marrow donors. Cohort members were all nominally healthy when sampled, although unrecorded immune exposures were likely present. The donor tested CMV seronegative and was one of the 352 seronegative cohort members. A peripheral blood sample was collected from each donor, and TCR beta sequencing was performed on peripheral blood mononuclear cells. Genomic DNA was extracted from the blood cell samples with the Qiagen DNeasy Blood Extraction Kit. CDR1 and CDR2 are read off the germline V gene as SGHTA and FQGNSA. The CDR3 sequence holds 18 residues, the cysteine and phenylalanine included. Just the 54-base CDR3 DNA is kept, in frame starting at base 1. V is pruned by 1 base and J by 0 bases, leaving 7 bases of the junction without a gene match.

What was sequenced was PBMCs. The chain couples TRBV7-2 to TRBJ2-7; the junction holds 12 bases that match TRBD2. The receptor comes from a woman aged 30 to 39 in good health and CMV-seronegative. The DNA sequence is TGTGCCAGCAGCTTAGAGGCTAGCGGGGGGGCCTTCTCCTACGAGCAGTACTTC. This is translated as CASSLEASGGAFSYEQYF. The entire variable domain, with the stretches around the CDR3 drawn from the reference TRBV7-2 and TRBJ2-7 proteins, is GAGVSQSPSNKVTEKGKDVELRCDPISGHTALYWYRQSLGQGLEFLIYFQGNSAPDKSGLPSDRFSAERTGGSVSTLTIQRTQQEDSAVYLCASSLEASGGAFSYEQYFGPGTRLTVT.